This TCR beta chain was sequenced during a study of Graves' ophthalmopathy and Graves' hyperthyroidism. Across the whole study: Cases classed as stable hyperthyroidism had no ophthalmopathy within 18 months of follow-up.

V lost 4 bases and J lost 0; bases outside the gene matches: 1. CDR3 size: 15 residues. Looked up from germline, CDR1 is KGHDR and CDR2 is SFDVKD. This clonotype was found a few times. RNA transcripts served as template for amplifying TCR beta CDR3 sequences. First-round RT-PCR used HTBI primers; second-round multiplex PCR followed. A single record per CDR3 protein comes from TCRdb applying MiXCR to the multiplex PCR reads. The sample records 450,000 to 600,000 distinct CDR3 sequences, 39% being singletons. Aged 18 to 65, hyperthyroidism patients had been newly diagnosed, with under 2 months' duration.

This clonotype was sampled from an adult man with Graves' hyperthyroidism. The rearrangement links TRBV24-1 to TRBJ2-4, with TRBD1 matching over 8 bases. Sequenced: peripheral blood or thyroid tissue (not recorded which). CDR3 sequence reads: CATSEQGGAKNIQYF. For the CDR3, the DNA is TGTGCCACCAGTGAACAGGGGGGAGCCAAAAACATTCAGTACTTC.